This note documents a single TCR beta chain sequence. Different DNA sequences within this sample yield the same CDR3. This sample was included in a study of control samples from healthy donors and cancer patients. Here immunoSEQ multiplex PCR was the method, and the copy in TCRdb shows in-frame clones only, minus some. This table has 170,000 or so clones, 80% to 95% appearing once. The CDR3 spans 14 residues. V was trimmed by 7 bases and J by 4 bases, leaving 13 bases between them. The V gene's germline CDR1 is SNHLY and CDR2 FYNNEI. The V gene is TRBV2, the J gene TRBJ2-2; tentatively, D is TRBD2 (6 bases). The sequence was collected from a woman aged 40 to 49 in good health. Sequenced material: blood. The CDR3 loop reads CASKPGSLTGELFF. The CDR3 DNA sequence: TGTGCCAGCAAACCCGGGAGCCTCACCGGGGAGCTGTTTTTT.